This passage covers 11 T cell receptor beta chains from one sample sequenced in a study of graft-versus-host responses after intestinal transplantation. The protocol was immunoSEQ multiplex PCR, while the TCRdb copy is restricted to in-frame clones and leaves out a portion. Among around 110,000 clones listed, approximately 90% were seen once. These receptors have no identified antigens. The sample was unstimulated CD4+ T cells sorted from spleen or lymph node cells, taken before transplant. All receptors come from a human donor who was the organ donor for an intestinal transplant.

The V gene is TRBV7-3, the J gene TRBJ2-1; D remains unclear. Germline V gives CDR1 SGHTA, CDR2 FQGTGA. This CDR3 is 13 amino acids long. V dropped 1 base and J dropped 5 bases, with 6 bases sitting between them. The CDR3 is CASSLSTNNEQFF. As DNA, the CDR3 is TGTGCCAGCAGCTTAAGCACGAACAATGAGCAGTTCTTC.

The genes are TRBV2 and TRBJ2-3; D is undetermined. V was shortened by 4 bases and J by 2 bases, with 13 bases between the two germline ends. The V gene's germline CDR1 is SNHLY and CDR2 FYNNEI. The CDR3 runs 15 residues. The CDR3 sequence: CASSVRRSLTDTQYF. The CDR3 DNA reads as TGTGCCAGCAGTGTACGTCGGAGTCTCACAGATACGCAGTATTTT.

V usage is TRBV6-4 and J usage is TRBJ2-6; a weak D match, TRBD1 (5 bases). Germline V CDR1 and CDR2: MRHNA, SNTAGT. V was shortened by 8 bases and J by 0 bases, with 11 bases between the two germline ends. The CDR3 runs to 15 residues. This chain's CDR3 is CASRQYSSGANVLTF. DNA for the CDR3: TGTGCCAGCCGACAGTATAGCTCTGGGGCCAACGTCCTGACTTTC.

J is TRBJ1-2 and V is TRBV7-2; no clear D gene. Germline V CDR1 and CDR2: SGHTA, FQGNSA. V lost 1 base to trimming and J lost 4 bases, with 7 bases between them. This CDR3 contains 13 residues. The CDR3 sequence: CASSLVKSYGYTF. In DNA, the CDR3 is TGTGCCAGCAGCTTAGTTAAAAGCTATGGCTACACCTTC.

The gene calls are TRBV9 and TRBJ2-5; the match to TRBD2 covers 13 bases. With V trimmed by 2 bases and J by 4 bases, 5 bases remained unmatched. This CDR3 is 16 amino acids long. In germline, CDR1 is SGDLS, CDR2 YYNGEE. CDR3 sequence: CASSVTSGRVGETQYF. DNA for the CDR3: TGTGCCAGCAGCGTTACTAGCGGGAGGGTGGGAGAGACCCAGTACTTC.

The V gene is TRBV19, the J gene TRBJ1-1, with D tentatively TRBD1 (6 bases). V was clipped by 0 bases and J by 4 bases, with 6 bases between them. The CDR3 is made up of 13 amino acids. Germline V lookup: CDR1 LNHDA, CDR2 SQIVND (reference sequence). The DNA of the CDR3 is TGTGCCAGTAGTATAGAAGGGGGCACTGAAGCTTTCTTT. It translates to CASSIEGGTEAFF.

The V call is TRBV7-2, the J call TRBJ2-2; TRBD2 agrees at 10 bases. Trimming at V came to 3 bases and at J to 4 bases, leaving 5 bases not matched to a gene. This CDR3 is built from 16 residues. Germline CDR1 SGHTA, CDR2 FQGNSA. CDR3 loop: CASSFLAGVVTGELFF. The CDR3 DNA reads as TGTGCCAGCAGCTTCCTAGCGGGAGTGGTCACCGGGGAGCTGTTTTTT.

The rearrangement links TRBV29-1 to TRBJ2-2, with 7 bases aligning to TRBD2. The V gene end was trimmed by 3 bases and the J gene end by 7 bases; junction bases not matched to a gene: 8. Germline V gene sequence: CDR1 SQVTM, CDR2 ANQGSEA. The CDR3 runs 14 residues. The CDR3: CSVDEGGVGGELFF. The CDR3 nucleotides read TGCAGCGTTGATGAGGGAGGGGTAGGCGGGGAGCTGTTTTTT.

This clone was seen a few times. The rearrangement joins TRBV6-5 to TRBJ2-1; no firm D call. The CDR3 spans 11 residues. Deletions cut 5 bases from V and 15 bases from J, with 14 bases between. The germline CDR1 and CDR2 sequences are MNHEY and SVGAGI. CDR3 loop: CASSDPGPRFF. The CDR3 DNA sequence: TGTGCCAGCAGTGATCCGGGCCCAAGGTTCTTC.

The chain joins TRBV4-1 to TRBJ2-1; 14 bases map to TRBD2. From germline, CDR1 is MGHRA and CDR2 YSYEKL. This CDR3 comprises 17 residues. With 4 bases clipped from V and 10 bases from J, the junction kept 12 bases outside the gene matches. CDR3 amino acids: CASSRSGTSGRSGEQFF. In DNA, the CDR3 is TGCGCCAGCAGCCGATCCGGGACTAGCGGGAGATCTGGCGAGCAGTTCTTC.

J is TRBJ1-2 and V is TRBV27; D is ambiguous. Trimming removed 2 bases at V and 3 bases at J, with 13 bases between. CDR3 size: 15 residues. Germline lookup yields CDR1 MNHEY and CDR2 SMNVEV (reference sequence). The CDR3 loop reads CASSLRWQNYYGYTF. The CDR3 bases are TGTGCCAGCAGTTTAAGGTGGCAGAACTACTATGGCTACACCTTC.